This TCR beta chain was documented in a study of cytomegalovirus exposure and HLA in healthy donors. The trim removed 3 bases at V and 6 bases at J, leaving 6 bases unmatched. The CDR3 covers 16 residues. Germline V lookup: CDR1 ENHRY, CDR2 SYGVKD. Primers for the PCR totalled 60 Vbeta and 13 Jbeta. Sequencing was performed with immunoSEQ multiplex PCR; in TCRdb, only in-frame clones are kept and a portion is missing. The table records roughly 180,000 clones, roughly 85% of them present only once. Sequencing was done on a sample of PBMCs. The receptor's source is a boy aged 2-15 years in good health and CMV-seronegative. The gene calls are TRBV10-3 and TRBJ1-5; 12 bases fit TRBD1. The CDR3 region is CAISDGTGGYPQPQHF. In nucleotides, the CDR3 is TGTGCCATCAGTGACGGGACAGGGGGCTACCCTCAGCCCCAGCATTTT.